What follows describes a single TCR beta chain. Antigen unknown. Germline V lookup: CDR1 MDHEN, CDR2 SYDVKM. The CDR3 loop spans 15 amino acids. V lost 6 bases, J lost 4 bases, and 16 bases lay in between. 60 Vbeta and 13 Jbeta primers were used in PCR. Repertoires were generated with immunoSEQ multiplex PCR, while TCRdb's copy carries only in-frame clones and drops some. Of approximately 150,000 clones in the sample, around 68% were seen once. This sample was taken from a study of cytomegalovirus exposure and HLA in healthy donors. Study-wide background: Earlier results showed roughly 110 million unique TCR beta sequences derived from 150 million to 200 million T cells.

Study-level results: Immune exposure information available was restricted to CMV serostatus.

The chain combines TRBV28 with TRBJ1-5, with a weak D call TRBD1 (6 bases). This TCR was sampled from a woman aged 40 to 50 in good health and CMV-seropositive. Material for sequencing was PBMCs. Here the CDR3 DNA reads TGTGCCAGCAGCCTTACTTTGGGACAAAATCAGCCCCAGCATTTT. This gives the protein CASSLTLGQNQPQHF.